This T cell receptor (beta chain) was identified during a study of T-cell reconstitution after alpha-beta-depleted transplantation in children. The CDR3 sequence is 14 residues long. Trimming took off 2 bases at V and 6 bases at J, with 11 bases between the two ends. CDR1 and CDR2 (germline): SGHTA, FQGTGA. Unique molecular identifiers were incorporated when the TCRbeta library was constructed. TCRdb re-called the PCR reads through MiXCR, storing one row per CDR3 protein. The table records about 240,000 distinct CDR3 sequences, roughly 23% of them present only once. This clonotype was recorded a few times.

The sequenced sample was PBMCs, obtained before TCRalphabeta/CD19-depleted stem cell transplant. The chain recombines TRBV7-3 with TRBJ2-1, with D perhaps being TRBD1 or TRBD2 (5 bases each). This clonotype originated in a girl under 10 years old with Fanconi anemia, due to receive a stem cell transplant. The CDR3 DNA reads TGTGCCAGCAGCTTAGAGGGGCCTGGCAATGAGCAGTTCTTC. Translated, it gives CASSLEGPGNEQFF.